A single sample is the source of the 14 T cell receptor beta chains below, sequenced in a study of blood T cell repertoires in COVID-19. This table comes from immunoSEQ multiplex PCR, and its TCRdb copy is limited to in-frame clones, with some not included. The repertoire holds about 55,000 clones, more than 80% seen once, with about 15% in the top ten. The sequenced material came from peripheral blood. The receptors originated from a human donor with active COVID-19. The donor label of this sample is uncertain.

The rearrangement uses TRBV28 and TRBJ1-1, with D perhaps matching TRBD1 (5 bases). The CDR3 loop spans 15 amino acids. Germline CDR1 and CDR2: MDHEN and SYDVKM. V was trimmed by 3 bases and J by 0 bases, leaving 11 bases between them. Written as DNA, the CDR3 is TGTGCCAGCAGTTTGGTACAGGTCTTGAACACTGAAGCTTTCTTT. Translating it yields CASSLVQVLNTEAFF.

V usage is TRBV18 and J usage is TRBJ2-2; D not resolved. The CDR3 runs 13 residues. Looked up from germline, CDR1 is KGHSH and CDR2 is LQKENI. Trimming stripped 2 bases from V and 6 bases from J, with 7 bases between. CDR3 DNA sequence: TGTGCCAGCTCACCAATGGCGGCCGGGGAGCTGTTTTTT. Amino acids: CASSPMAAGELFF. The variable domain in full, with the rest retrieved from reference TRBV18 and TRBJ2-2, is NAGVMQNPRHLVRRRGQEARLRCSPMKGHSHVYWYRQLPEEGLKFMVYLQKENIIDESGMPKERFSAEFPKEGPSILRIQQVVRGDSAAYFCASSPMAAGELFFGEGSRLTVL.

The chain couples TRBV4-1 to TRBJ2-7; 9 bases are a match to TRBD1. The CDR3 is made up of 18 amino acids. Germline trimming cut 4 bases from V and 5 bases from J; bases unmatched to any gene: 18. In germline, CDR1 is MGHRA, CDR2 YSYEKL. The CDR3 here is CASSRALSSGQGRDEQYF. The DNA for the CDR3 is TGCGCCAGCAGCCGAGCTCTTAGCTCGGGACAGGGAAGGGACGAGCAGTACTTC.

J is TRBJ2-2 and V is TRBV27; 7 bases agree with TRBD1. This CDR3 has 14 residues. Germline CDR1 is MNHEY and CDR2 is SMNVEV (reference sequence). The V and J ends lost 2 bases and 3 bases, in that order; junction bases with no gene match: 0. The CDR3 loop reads CASSLDRDTGELFF. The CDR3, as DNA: TGTGCCAGCAGTTTAGACAGGGACACCGGGGAGCTGTTTTTT.

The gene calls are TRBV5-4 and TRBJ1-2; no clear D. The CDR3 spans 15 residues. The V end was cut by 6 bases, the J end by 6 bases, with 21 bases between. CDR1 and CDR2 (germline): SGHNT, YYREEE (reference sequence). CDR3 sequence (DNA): TGTGCCAGCACCACCCCTGGGCTTGGGTTTGATGGCTACACCTTC. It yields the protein CASTTPGLGFDGYTF.

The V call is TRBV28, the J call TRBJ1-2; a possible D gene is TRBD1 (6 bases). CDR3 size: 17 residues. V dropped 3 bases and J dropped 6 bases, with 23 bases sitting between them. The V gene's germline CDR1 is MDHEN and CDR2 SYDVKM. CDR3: CASSFGGAFSPTHGYTF. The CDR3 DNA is TGTGCCAGCAGTTTTGGGGGGGCATTTAGTCCCACACATGGCTACACCTTC.

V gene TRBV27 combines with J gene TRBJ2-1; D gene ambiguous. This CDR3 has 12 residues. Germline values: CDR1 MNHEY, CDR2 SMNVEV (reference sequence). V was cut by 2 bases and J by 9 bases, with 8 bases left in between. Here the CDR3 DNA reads TGTGCCAGCAGTTTACTCGGAGCTGAGCAGTTCTTC. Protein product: CASSLLGAEQFF.

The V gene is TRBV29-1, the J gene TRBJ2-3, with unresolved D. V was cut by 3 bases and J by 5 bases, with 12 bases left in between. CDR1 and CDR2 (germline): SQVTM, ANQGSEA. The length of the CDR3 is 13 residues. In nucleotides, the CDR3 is TGCAGCGTTGAGACTTCTCCTGGAGATACGCAGTATTTT. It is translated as CSVETSPGDTQYF.

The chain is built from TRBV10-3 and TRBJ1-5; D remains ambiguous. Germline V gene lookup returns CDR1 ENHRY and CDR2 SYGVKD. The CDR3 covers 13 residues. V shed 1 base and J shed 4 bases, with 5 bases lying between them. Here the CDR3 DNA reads TGTGCCATCAGTGAGTGGGCTAATCAGCCCCAGCATTTT. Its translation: CAISEWANQPQHF.

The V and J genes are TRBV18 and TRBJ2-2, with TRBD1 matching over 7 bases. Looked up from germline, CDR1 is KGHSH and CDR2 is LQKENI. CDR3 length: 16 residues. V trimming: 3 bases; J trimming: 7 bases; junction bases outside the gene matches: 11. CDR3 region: CASSPRPGGVNGELFF. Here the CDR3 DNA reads TGTGCCAGCTCACCCCGGCCAGGGGGTGTTAACGGGGAGCTGTTTTTT. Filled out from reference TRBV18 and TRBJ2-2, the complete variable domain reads NAGVMQNPRHLVRRRGQEARLRCSPMKGHSHVYWYRQLPEEGLKFMVYLQKENIIDESGMPKERFSAEFPKEGPSILRIQQVVRGDSAAYFCASSPRPGGVNGELFFGEGSRLTVL.

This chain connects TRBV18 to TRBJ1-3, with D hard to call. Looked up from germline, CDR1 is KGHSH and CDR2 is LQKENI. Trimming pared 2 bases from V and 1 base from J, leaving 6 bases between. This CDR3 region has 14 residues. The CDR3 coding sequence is TGTGCCAGCTCACCAGCCAGTTCTGGAAACACCATATATTTT. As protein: CASSPASSGNTIYF. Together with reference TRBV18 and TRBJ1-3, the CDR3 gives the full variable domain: NAGVMQNPRHLVRRRGQEARLRCSPMKGHSHVYWYRQLPEEGLKFMVYLQKENIIDESGMPKERFSAEFPKEGPSILRIQQVVRGDSAAYFCASSPASSGNTIYFGEGSWLTVV.

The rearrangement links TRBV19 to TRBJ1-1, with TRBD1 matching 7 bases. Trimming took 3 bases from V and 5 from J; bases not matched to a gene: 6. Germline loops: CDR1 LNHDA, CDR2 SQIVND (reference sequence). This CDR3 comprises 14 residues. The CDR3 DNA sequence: TGTGCCAGTAGTATTACAGGGGTAGGTACTGAAGCTTTCTTT. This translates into CASSITGVGTEAFF.

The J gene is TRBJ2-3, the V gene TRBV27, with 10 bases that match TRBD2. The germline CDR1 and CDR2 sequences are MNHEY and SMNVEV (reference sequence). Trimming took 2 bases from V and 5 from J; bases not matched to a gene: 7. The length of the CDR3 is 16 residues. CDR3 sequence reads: CASSLTSGIPGDTQYF. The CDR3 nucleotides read TGTGCCAGCAGTTTAACTAGCGGGATCCCAGGAGATACGCAGTATTTT.

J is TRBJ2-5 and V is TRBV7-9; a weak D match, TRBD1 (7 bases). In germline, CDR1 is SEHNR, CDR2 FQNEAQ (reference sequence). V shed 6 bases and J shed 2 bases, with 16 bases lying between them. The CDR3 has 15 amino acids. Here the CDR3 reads CASRRTGDLQETQYF. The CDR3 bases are TGTGCCAGCAGGCGAACAGGGGACTTACAAGAGACCCAGTACTTC.